The clone carrying this TCR beta chain was detected once. Measured with immunoSEQ multiplex PCR; TCRdb has only the in-frame clones, and not every one. The data show about 51,000 clones, with roughly 73% seen just once and 3% to 4% held by the top ten. The data were taken from a study of early stage breast cancer tumors. The sample was blood. The sequence was obtained from a person in their forties with breast cancer.

The CDR3 loop is CASSPGVAGYNEQFF. In DNA form, the CDR3 reads TGTGCCAGCAGCCCCGGGGTAGCGGGCTACAATGAGCAGTTCTTC. V usage is TRBV13 and J usage is TRBJ2-1; TRBD2 agrees at 7 bases. V lost 5 bases to trimming and J lost 3 bases; unmatched junction nucleotides: 7. From germline, CDR1 is PRHDT and CDR2 FYEKMQ (reference sequence). This CDR3 comprises 15 residues.